These T cell receptor beta chains were read from a single sample in a study of blood T cell repertoires in COVID-19. Repertoires were generated with immunoSEQ multiplex PCR, while TCRdb's copy carries only in-frame clones and drops some. Of 250,000 or so clones listed, approximately 81% are singletons. What was sequenced was PBMCs or T cells enriched from blood (not recorded which). The receptors stem from a woman aged 45 to 65 who had been exposed to COVID-19. Both conserved end residues are part of each CDR3. The D gene is left open where the match is weak. A row's size may be missing; if present it is once, few, many or a size class.

CDR3 protein: CASSITTGSYNEQFF; CDR3 DNA: TGTGCCAGTAGTATTACTACGGGCTCCTACAATGAGCAGTTCTTC; J gene: TRBJ2-1; clone size: .; D gene: .; V gene: TRBV19
CDR3 protein: CASSLAYSGQVNTEAFF; CDR3 DNA: TGTGCCAGCAGCTTAGCCTACTCGGGACAGGTGAACACTGAAGCTTTCTTT; J gene: TRBJ1-1; clone size: .; D gene: TRBD1; V gene: TRBV13
CDR3 protein: CASSLAHNSYEQYF; CDR3 DNA: TGTGCCAGCAGCTTAGCACACAACTCCTACGAGCAGTACTTC; J gene: TRBJ2-7; clone size: .; D gene: .; V gene: TRBV7-8
CDR3 protein: CRAGTGGEGYTF; CDR3 DNA: TGCAGAGCCGGGACAGGGGGCGAAGGCTACACCTTC; J gene: TRBJ1-2; clone size: .; D gene: TRBD1; V gene: TRBV29-1
CDR3 protein: CASSSASSTDTQYF; CDR3 DNA: TGTGCCAGCAGCTCCGCGTCAAGCACAGATACGCAGTATTTT; J gene: TRBJ2-3; clone size: .; D gene: .; V gene: TRBV7-2
CDR3 protein: CASSQPGKVTGELFF; CDR3 DNA: TGTGCCAGCAGCCAACCGGGGAAGGTCACCGGGGAGCTGTTTTTT; J gene: TRBJ2-2; clone size: .; D gene: .; V gene: TRBV3-1/TRBV3-2
CDR3 protein: CASSLRGNGKVSRINYNEQFF; CDR3 DNA: TGTGCCAGCAGCCTCCGCGGGAATGGGAAGGTGTCTAGGATAAACTACAATGAGCAGTTCTTC; J gene: TRBJ2-1; clone size: .; D gene: .; V gene: TRBV9
CDR3 protein: CASSQGDFLVLSGANVLTF; CDR3 DNA: TGCGCCAGCAGCCAAGGGGACTTTCTAGTCCTCTCTGGGGCCAACGTCCTGACTTTC; J gene: TRBJ2-6; clone size: .; D gene: .; V gene: TRBV4-1
CDR3 protein: CASSPIPGTDRNIQYF; CDR3 DNA: TGTGCCAGCAGTCCAATACCCGGGACAGATAGAAACATTCAGTACTTC; J gene: TRBJ2-4; clone size: .; D gene: TRBD1; V gene: TRBV28
CDR3 protein: CASSFYKGSGELFF; CDR3 DNA: TGTGCCAGCAGTTTTTACAAGGGGTCCGGGGAGCTGTTTTTT; J gene: TRBJ2-2; clone size: .; D gene: .; V gene: TRBV28
CDR3 protein: CASSKSKSGPYTQYF; CDR3 DNA: TGTGCCAGCAGCAAATCCAAAAGCGGGCCTTACACGCAGTATTTT; J gene: TRBJ2-3; clone size: .; D gene: .; V gene: TRBV21-1
CDR3 protein: CASSRGGQGGYGYTF; CDR3 DNA: TGTGCCAGCAGTCGGGGCGGACAGGGGGGCTATGGCTACACCTTC; J gene: TRBJ1-2; clone size: .; D gene: TRBD1; V gene: TRBV6-2/TRBV6-3
CDR3 protein: CASSSTWTGRDTQYF; CDR3 DNA: TGCGCCAGCAGCTCCACTTGGACAGGGCGAGATACGCAGTATTTT; J gene: TRBJ2-3; clone size: .; D gene: TRBD1; V gene: TRBV4-1
CDR3 protein: CASSVEGVGYGYTF; CDR3 DNA: TGTGCCAGCAGCGTAGAGGGGGTGGGCTATGGCTACACCTTC; J gene: TRBJ1-2; clone size: .; D gene: .; V gene: TRBV9
CDR3 protein: CATSDPLRGTEAFF; CDR3 DNA: TGTGCCACCAGTGACCCCCTCCGGGGCACTGAAGCTTTCTTT; J gene: TRBJ1-1; clone size: .; D gene: .; V gene: TRBV24-1
CDR3 protein: CASSWDYNTGELFF; CDR3 DNA: TGTGCCAGCAGCTGGGACTACAACACCGGGGAGCTGTTTTTT; J gene: TRBJ2-2; clone size: few; D gene: TRBD2; V gene: TRBV5-8
CDR3 protein: CASKRQGGTEAFF; CDR3 DNA: TGTGCCAGCAAAAGACAGGGTGGCACTGAAGCTTTCTTT; J gene: TRBJ1-1; clone size: .; D gene: TRBD1; V gene: TRBV12-3/TRBV12-4